The 29 T cell receptor beta chains presented below share a single source sample, sequenced in a study of post-analysis software for immune sequencing data. General study results and limits: Controls had lower frequencies than patients of roughly five TRBV segments, which included TRBV5-6, TRBV5-1 and TRBV20-1.

No antigen has been assigned to these receptors. cDNA libraries for TCR beta contained unique molecular identifiers. TCRdb recomputed calls from the PCR reads with MiXCR, one row per CDR3 protein. The sample contains about 820,000 distinct CDR3 sequences, approximately 53% of which appear only once. The specimen sequenced was blood. The source of these receptors is a girl between 5 and 17 years old with multiple sclerosis.

This clonotype was counted only a few times. The chain is built from TRBV6-5 and TRBJ2-5; tentative D call: TRBD2 (6 bases). This CDR3 region has 15 residues. Trimming cost V 3 bases and J 4 bases, with 15 bases left between them. Germline lookup yields CDR1 MNHEY and CDR2 SVGAGI. The CDR3 coding sequence is TGTGCCAGCAGTTATAAGGCGGGGACTCGAGAGACCCAGTACTTC. Protein: CASSYKAGTRETQYF.

This chain uses TRBV5-6 with TRBJ2-4; 8 bases align to TRBD1. CDR3 length: 14 amino acids. Losses at the gene ends were 4 bases for V and 7 bases for J; bases not matched to a gene: 7. Germline CDR1 and CDR2: SGHDT and YYEEEE. The CDR3 DNA reads as TGTGCCAGCAGCCGGATGACAGGGGTGAACATTCAGTACTTC. It yields the protein CASSRMTGVNIQYF.

The chain employs TRBV6-1 and TRBJ2-1; D possibly corresponds to TRBD2 (6 bases). The J call may be incorrect, as the DNA end agrees better with TRBJ2-7. The CDR3 extends over 13 amino acids. Germline V gene data show CDR1 as MNHNS and CDR2 as SASEGT. The CDR3 spells CASSETLAGEQYF. CDR3 coding DNA: TGTGCCAGCAGTGAGACACTAGCCGGCGAGCAGTACTTC.

V is TRBV6-5 and J is TRBJ2-3, with 9 bases aligning to TRBD2. The trim removed 6 bases at V and 0 bases at J, leaving 7 bases unmatched. This CDR3 is built from 16 residues. Germline assignment: CDR1 MNHEY and CDR2 SVGAGI. The CDR3 sequence is CASSSSLAGSTDTQYF. DNA for the CDR3: TGTGCCAGCAGCTCTTCCCTAGCGGGGAGCACAGATACGCAGTATTTT.

This chain joins TRBV3-1 and TRBJ2-1; D is possibly TRBD1 (6 bases). The length of the CDR3 is 15 residues. The ends were cut back, 2 bases at V and 5 bases at J, with 13 bases in the middle. Germline-derived CDR1 and CDR2 are LGHDT and YNNKEL (reference sequence). The CDR3 spells CASSQPRQVHNEQFF. The CDR3 DNA sequence: TGTGCCAGCAGCCAACCAAGACAGGTCCACAATGAGCAGTTCTTC.

The V gene is TRBV5-1, the J gene TRBJ2-5, with D possibly TRBD2 on 5 matching bases. Germline loops: CDR1 SGHRS, CDR2 YFSETQ. The V end lost 2 bases, the J end lost 1 base, and 9 bases lay between the germline ends. The CDR3 extends over 14 amino acids. Here the CDR3 reads CASSFRRSQETQYF. CDR3 nucleotide sequence: TGCGCCAGCAGCTTTCGGAGGAGCCAAGAGACCCAGTACTTC.

This clonotype turned up a few times. The J gene is TRBJ2-5, the V gene TRBV5-1; D may correspond to TRBD1 or TRBD2 (5 bases each). The CDR3 sequence is 13 residues long. With 2 bases removed from V and 4 bases from J, the gap between germline ends came to 9 bases. Looked up from germline, CDR1 is SGHRS and CDR2 is YFSETQ. The CDR3 sequence is CASSFGARETQYF. The DNA for the CDR3 is TGCGCCAGCAGCTTCGGGGCGCGAGAGACCCAGTACTTC.

This chain uses TRBV20-1 with TRBJ2-4, with D perhaps being TRBD1 or TRBD2 (6 bases each). From germline, CDR1 is DFQATT and CDR2 SNEGSKA (reference sequence). This CDR3 comprises 11 residues. V was cut by 5 bases and J by 13 bases, with 15 bases left in between. The DNA for the CDR3 is TGCAGTGCTCAGGGGTGGGAGGAGCAGTACTTC. It translates to CSAQGWEEQYF.

This chain joins TRBV20-1 and TRBJ2-6; tentatively, D is TRBD2 (5 bases). V lost 6 bases, J lost 0 bases, and 12 bases lay in between. This CDR3 has 15 residues. Germline V gene lookup returns CDR1 DFQATT and CDR2 SNEGSKA (reference sequence). The CDR3, as DNA: TGCAGTGCCCTACTAGGAGGCTCTGGGGCCAACGTCCTGACTTTC. Its protein product is CSALLGGSGANVLTF.

The rearrangement uses TRBV6-5 and TRBJ2-7, with 11 bases that match TRBD2. Germline assignment: CDR1 MNHEY and CDR2 SVGAGI. With 6 bases clipped from V and 2 bases from J, the junction kept 3 bases outside the gene matches. The CDR3 is made up of 14 amino acids. The CDR3 protein is CASSNSGGAYEQYF. The CDR3 bases are TGTGCCAGCAGCAATAGCGGGGGGGCCTACGAGCAGTACTTC.

This clonotype was seen more than once but under ten times. The rearrangement links TRBV6-5 to TRBJ1-2; D ambiguous. Germline assignment: CDR1 MNHEY and CDR2 SVGAGI. Trimming removed 6 bases from V and 4 bases from J, with 15 bases in between. This CDR3 contains 14 residues. CDR3 protein: CASRAHPLGYGYTF. As DNA, the CDR3 is TGTGCCAGCAGAGCCCACCCCCTAGGCTATGGCTACACCTTC.

The chain employs TRBV4-1 and TRBJ2-5; TRBD2 agrees at 7 bases. J lost 1 base, V lost 1 base, and 3 bases had no gene match. Germline values: CDR1 MGHRA, CDR2 YSYEKL. The CDR3 contains 15 residues. The CDR3 loop is CASSQAGTTQETQYF. The CDR3 DNA is TGCGCCAGCAGCCAAGCGGGGACTACCCAAGAGACCCAGTACTTC.

The rearrangement joins TRBV9 to TRBJ2-5, with D hard to call. Germline values: CDR1 SGDLS, CDR2 YYNGEE. V lost 1 base, J lost 2 bases, and 9 bases lay in between. This CDR3 is built from 14 residues. CDR3 in amino acids: CASSVFGVQETQYF. The CDR3 coding sequence is TGTGCCAGCAGCGTATTTGGCGTTCAAGAGACCCAGTACTTC.

This chain connects TRBV7-8 to TRBJ2-1, with TRBD2 as a possible D gene (6 bases). CDR3 length: 15 amino acids. Trimming removed 1 base from V and 2 bases from J, with 9 bases in between. Germline V gene sequence: CDR1 SGHVS, CDR2 FQNEAQ. CDR3 bases: TGTGCCAGCAGCTTAGGGGGGGAGACCTACAATGAGCAGTTCTTC. It yields the protein CASSLGGETYNEQFF.

The V and J genes are TRBV4-1 and TRBJ2-7, with 8 bases aligning to TRBD2. Per germline, CDR1 MGHRA and CDR2 YSYEKL. The CDR3 contains 15 residues. V trimming: 0 bases; J trimming: 2 bases; junction bases outside the gene matches: 3. The DNA for the CDR3 is TGCGCCAGCAGCCAAGATTGGCGGGGGGCCTACGAGCAGTACTTC. Translating gives CASSQDWRGAYEQYF.

In its sample, this clonotype was seen a few times. This chain connects TRBV12-3 or TRBV12-4 to TRBJ1-4; D not resolved. The ends were cut back, 6 bases at V and 0 bases at J, with 14 bases in the middle. The CDR3 extends over 16 amino acids. As DNA, the CDR3 is TGTGCCAGCAGCCCGGGCCTCCTTGCAACTAATGAAAAACTGTTTTTT. Its translation: CASSPGLLATNEKLFF.

The rearrangement joins TRBV20-1 to TRBJ2-1; 9 positions match TRBD2. Per germline, CDR1 DFQATT and CDR2 SNEGSKA (reference sequence). J was trimmed by 3 bases and V by 7 bases; bases with no gene match: 4. The CDR3 has 13 amino acids. CDR3 nucleotides: TGCAGTGTCGCGGGGGGGGGCTACAATGAGCAGTTCTTC. Translated, it gives CSVAGGGYNEQFF.

This clonotype was observed a few times. The gene calls are TRBV7-3 and TRBJ2-7; TRBD2 matches 9 bases. V dropped 6 bases and J dropped 2; count of bases not matched to a gene: 5. Germline V gives CDR1 SGHTA, CDR2 FQGTGA. The CDR3 loop spans 14 amino acids. CDR3 loop: CASSPGLAPYEQYF. The CDR3 bases are TGTGCCAGCAGTCCGGGACTAGCACCCTACGAGCAGTACTTC.

The chain carries TRBV29-1 and TRBJ1-2, with D possibly being TRBD1 (5 bases). Between the trimmed V and J ends, which lost 7 bases and 2 bases, there was a span of 20 bases. The CDR3 runs 15 residues. CDR1 is SQVTM, CDR2 ANQGSEA, per germline. CDR3 sequence reads: CSAMMVGHQNYGYTF. In nucleotides, the CDR3 is TGCAGCGCGATGATGGTAGGACACCAGAACTATGGCTACACCTTC.

The CDR3 is CASSGSGQGLSIQYF. The CDR3, as DNA: TGTGCCAGCAGTGGCTCCGGACAGGGTCTCAGCATTCAGTACTTC. The chain has TRBV6-4 and TRBJ2-4; 8 positions agree with TRBD1. Trimming at V came to 4 bases and at J to 9 bases, leaving 11 bases not matched to a gene. This CDR3 is 15 amino acids long. CDR1 is MRHNA and CDR2 is SNTAGT in the germline V gene.

This chain links TRBV12-3 or TRBV12-4 with TRBJ2-3; weak D call: TRBD2 (6 bases). The CDR3 is made up of 13 amino acids. With 4 bases removed from V and 4 bases from J, the gap between germline ends came to 9 bases. The CDR3 loop is CASSWGEADTQYF. The CDR3 DNA follows: TGTGCCAGCAGTTGGGGGGAGGCAGATACGCAGTATTTT.

This clonotype appeared a single time. The V gene is TRBV29-1, the J gene TRBJ2-4; D remains ambiguous. The V end was cut by 4 bases, the J end by 0 bases, with 13 bases between. The CDR3 is 15 amino acids. Germline V CDR1 and CDR2: SQVTM, ANQGSEA. CDR3 sequence reads: CSVVRSTLAKNIQYF. In DNA form, the CDR3 reads TGCAGCGTTGTGAGGAGCACTCTAGCCAAAAACATTCAGTACTTC.

This chain uses TRBV11-3 with TRBJ2-1, with 14 bases identical to TRBD2. J was trimmed by 0 bases and V by 5 bases; bases with no gene match: 6. This CDR3 spans 18 amino acids. CDR1 is SGHNT, CDR2 YENEEA, per germline. This CDR3 reads CASSTRLAGGSSYNEQFF. The DNA for the CDR3 is TGTGCCAGCAGCACCCGACTAGCGGGGGGGAGCTCCTACAATGAGCAGTTCTTC.

In this sample, this clonotype turned up a few times. This chain links TRBV5-1 with TRBJ1-1, with unresolved D. Germline assignment: CDR1 SGHRS and CDR2 YFSETQ. Trimming removed 1 base at V and 1 base at J, with 11 bases between. The CDR3 runs 15 residues. CDR3 protein: CASSLLANTNTEAFF. In DNA form, the CDR3 reads TGCGCCAGCAGCTTGCTGGCAAACACGAACACTGAAGCTTTCTTT.

The gene calls are TRBV6-4 and TRBJ2-1; D possibly corresponds to TRBD1 (6 bases). The CDR3 sequence is 15 residues long. Germline V gene data show CDR1 as MRHNA and CDR2 as SNTAGT. Trimming left V 0 bases short and J 6 bases short, with 12 bases between. CDR3 sequence reads: CASSDSGADINEQFF. The CDR3 bases are TGTGCCAGCAGTGACTCGGGGGCTGACATCAATGAGCAGTTCTTC.

The V call is TRBV6-1, the J call TRBJ2-4, with TRBD1 matching over 8 bases. The germline V gene encodes CDR1 MNHNS and CDR2 SASEGT. V gave up 6 bases and J gave up 0 bases; unmatched junction bases: 7. This CDR3 has 16 amino acids. CDR3 in DNA: TGTGCCAGCAGGGAATGGACAGGGCAAGCCAAAAACATTCAGTACTTC. This gives the protein CASREWTGQAKNIQYF.

The gene calls are TRBV2 and TRBJ2-1; TRBD1 might be the D (6 bases). CDR1 and CDR2 (germline): SNHLY, FYNNEI. Trimming took 4 bases from V and 0 from J, leaving 22 bases between them. The length of the CDR3 is 19 residues. The CDR3 DNA reads as TGTGCCAGCAGTGCGACCCGGGGAAAAACAGGGTACTCCTACAATGAGCAGTTCTTC. This sequence encodes CASSATRGKTGYSYNEQFF.

J is TRBJ1-1 and V is TRBV20-1; 7 nucleotides match TRBD1. The CDR3 consists of 13 residues. CDR1 and CDR2 from the germline V gene are DFQATT and SNEGSKA (reference sequence). Trimming removed 6 bases from V and 5 bases from J; junction bases left unmatched: 9. CDR3 DNA: TGCAGTGCCTACGACAGGGTGGGTACTGAAGCTTTCTTT. It encodes CSAYDRVGTEAFF.

This clonotype appeared a few times. V usage is TRBV10-3 and J usage is TRBJ2-1; 8 bases fit TRBD2. V shed 0 bases and J 7 bases; nucleotides not matched to a gene: 11. The CDR3 loop spans 17 amino acids. Germline CDR1 reads ENHRY; CDR2 reads SYGVKD. Here the CDR3 DNA reads TGTGCCATCAGTGAGTCGGGAGGGACTAGAGGAGGGAATGAGCAGTTCTTC. It specifies CAISESGGTRGGNEQFF.